This T cell receptor (beta chain) was recovered during a study of post-analysis software for immune sequencing data. The study's findings and limits: Included in a set of a few TRBV segments more frequent in patients than controls were TRBV5-6, TRBV5-1 and TRBV20-1. Relative to controls, patients with multiple sclerosis showed significantly lower normalized Chao1 diversity.

Concerning this clonotype: Its antigen is unknown.

The CDR3 runs to 13 residues. Trimming cost V 6 bases and J 4 bases, with 10 bases left between them. Prepared TCR beta cDNA libraries contained unique molecular identifiers. It was from approximately 0.91 to 9.4 million T cells that 500,000 to 600,000 cDNA molecules came. TCRdb independently ran MiXCR on the PCR reads; one entry per CDR3 protein. In the table there are some 690,000 distinct CDR3 sequences, approximately 59% of which are singletons. The rearrangement uses TRBV12-3 or TRBV12-4 and TRBJ1-5, with D tentatively TRBD1 (5 bases). This TCR was sampled from a girl under 10 years old with multiple sclerosis. Sequencing was carried out using blood. The CDR3 protein is CASSIQGNQPQHF. In DNA, the CDR3 is TGTGCCAGCAGCATTCAGGGAAATCAGCCCCAGCATTTT.